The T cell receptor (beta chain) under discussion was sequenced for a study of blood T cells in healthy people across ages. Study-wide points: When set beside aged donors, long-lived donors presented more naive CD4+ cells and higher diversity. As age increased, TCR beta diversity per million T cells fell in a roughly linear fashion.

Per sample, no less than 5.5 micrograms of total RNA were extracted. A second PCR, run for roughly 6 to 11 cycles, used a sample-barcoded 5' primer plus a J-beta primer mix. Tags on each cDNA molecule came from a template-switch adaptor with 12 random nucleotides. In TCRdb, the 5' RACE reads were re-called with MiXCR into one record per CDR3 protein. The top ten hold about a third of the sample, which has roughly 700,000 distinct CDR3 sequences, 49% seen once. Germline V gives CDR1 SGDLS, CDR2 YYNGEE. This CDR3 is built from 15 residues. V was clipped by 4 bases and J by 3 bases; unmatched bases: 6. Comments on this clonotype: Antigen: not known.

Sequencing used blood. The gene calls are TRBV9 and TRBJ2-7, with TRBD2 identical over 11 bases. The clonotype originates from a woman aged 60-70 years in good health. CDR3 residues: CASSPGTSGYYEQYF. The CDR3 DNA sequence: TGTGCCAGCAGCCCGGGGACTAGCGGTTACTACGAGCAGTACTTC.